The rows below give T cell receptor beta chains drawn from one sample of a study of T cell responses to AZD1222 COVID-19 vaccine. Profiling relied on immunoSEQ multiplex PCR, and the TCRdb table lists in-frame clones only, not all of them. The repertoire holds around 160,000 clones, with 90% to 95% as singletons. Specimen: peripheral blood, collected on day 0 of AZD1222 vaccination. The receptors derive from an adult in good health. Each CDR3 is given without its conserved first and last residue. Size tells how often a clone was seen (once, few, many) or the class of an expanded clone, and some rows leave it out.

once,TRBJ1-2,TRBV5-6,ASSLSRSLGYT
-,TRBJ1-2,TRBV4-3,ASSQVRGEGYT
-,TRBJ2-1,TRBV27,ASSLRAGGLHEQF
-,TRBJ1-5,TRBV27,ASRPDRVQNQPQH
-,TRBJ2-1,TRBV25-1,ASRGAAGGPENEQF
-,TRBJ1-2,TRBV25-1,ASSGTALGNYGYT
-,TRBJ2-7,TRBV28,ASCLSGYTYEQY
-,TRBJ2-1,TRBV20-1,SAGYDEQF
-,TRBJ2-3,TRBV11-2,ASSPRGVRTSSYTDTQY
-,TRBJ1-1,TRBV29-1,SVVVGHSGTEAF
-,TRBJ2-3,TRBV18,ASAVAGGTDTQY
once,TRBJ1-5,TRBV6-2/TRBV6-3,ASSYAGGWGNQPQH
-,TRBJ1-1,TRBV5-5,ASRSFLQGPDTEAF
-,TRBJ2-7,TRBV5-8,ASNRDRVYEQY
-,TRBJ2-7,TRBV6-2/TRBV6-3,ASSSHVPPREQY
-,TRBJ1-4,TRBV7-9,ASSFDVGRASEKLF
once,TRBJ2-7,TRBV29-1,SVEGGKFYEQY
-,TRBJ2-1,TRBV9,ASSVGALGMNEQF